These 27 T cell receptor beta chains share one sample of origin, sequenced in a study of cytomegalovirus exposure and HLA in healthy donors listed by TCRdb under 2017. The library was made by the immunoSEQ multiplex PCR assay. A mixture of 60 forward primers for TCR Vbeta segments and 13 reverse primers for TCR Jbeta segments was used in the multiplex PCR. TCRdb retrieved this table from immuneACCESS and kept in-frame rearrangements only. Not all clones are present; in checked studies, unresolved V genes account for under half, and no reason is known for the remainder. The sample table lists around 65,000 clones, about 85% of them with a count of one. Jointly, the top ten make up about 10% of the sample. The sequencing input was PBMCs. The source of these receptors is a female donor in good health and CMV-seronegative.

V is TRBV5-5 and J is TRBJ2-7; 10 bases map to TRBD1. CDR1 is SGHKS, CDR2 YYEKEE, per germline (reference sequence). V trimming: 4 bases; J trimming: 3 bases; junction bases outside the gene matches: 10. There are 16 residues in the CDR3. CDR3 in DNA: TGTGCCAGCAGCGTATTCACGGGACAGGGGTACTACGAGCAGTACTTC. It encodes CASSVFTGQGYYEQYF.

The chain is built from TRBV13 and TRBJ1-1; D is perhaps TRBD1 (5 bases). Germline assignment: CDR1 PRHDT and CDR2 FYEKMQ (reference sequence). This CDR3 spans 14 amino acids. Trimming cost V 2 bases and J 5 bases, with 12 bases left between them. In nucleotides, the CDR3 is TGTGCCAGCAGCTTAAGGGGCCCGGGTACTGAAGCTTTCTTT. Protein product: CASSLRGPGTEAFF.

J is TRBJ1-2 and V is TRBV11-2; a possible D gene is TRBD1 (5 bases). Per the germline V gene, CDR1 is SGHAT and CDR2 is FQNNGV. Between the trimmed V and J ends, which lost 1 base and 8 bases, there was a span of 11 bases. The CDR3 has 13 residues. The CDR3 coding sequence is TGTGCCAGCAGCTTAGCGGCAGGGAAGGGCTACACCTTC. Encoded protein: CASSLAAGKGYTF.

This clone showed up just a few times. The CDR3 DNA sequence: TGTGCCAGCAGCCAGAATCTCGGCAGGGGATCTGAAGCTTTCTTT. Protein: CASSQNLGRGSEAFF. V usage is TRBV6-6 and J usage is TRBJ1-1; TRBD1 might be the D (6 bases). Trimming took 6 bases from V and 6 from J, leaving 20 bases between them. The germline V gene has CDR1 MNHNY and CDR2 SVGAGI (reference sequence). The CDR3 is 15 residues long.

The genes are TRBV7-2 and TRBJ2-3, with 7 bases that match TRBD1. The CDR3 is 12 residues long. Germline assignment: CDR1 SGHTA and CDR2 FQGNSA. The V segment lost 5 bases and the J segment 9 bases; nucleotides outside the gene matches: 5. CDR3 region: CASSITGDTQYF. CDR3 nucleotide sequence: TGTGCCAGCAGCATCACAGGGGACACGCAGTATTTT.

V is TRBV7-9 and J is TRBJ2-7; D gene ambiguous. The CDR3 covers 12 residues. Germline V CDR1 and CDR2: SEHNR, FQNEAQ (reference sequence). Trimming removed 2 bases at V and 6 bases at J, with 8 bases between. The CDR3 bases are TGTGCCAGCAGCTTACGGGTTGGCGAGCAGTACTTC. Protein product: CASSLRVGEQYF.

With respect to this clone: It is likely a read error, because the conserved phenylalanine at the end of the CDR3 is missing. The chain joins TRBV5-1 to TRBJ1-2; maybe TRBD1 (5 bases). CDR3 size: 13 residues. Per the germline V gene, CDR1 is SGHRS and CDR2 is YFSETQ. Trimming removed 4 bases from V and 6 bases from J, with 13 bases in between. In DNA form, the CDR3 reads TGCGCCAGCAGCCAAGGCCGGGGGGATGGCTACACCCTC. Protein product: CASSQGRGDGYTL.

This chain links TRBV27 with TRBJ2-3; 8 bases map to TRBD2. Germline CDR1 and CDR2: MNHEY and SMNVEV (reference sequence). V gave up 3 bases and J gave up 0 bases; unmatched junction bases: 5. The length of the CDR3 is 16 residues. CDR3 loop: CASSFGRGASTDTQYF. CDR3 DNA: TGTGCCAGCAGTTTCGGGCGGGGGGCCAGCACAGATACGCAGTATTTT.

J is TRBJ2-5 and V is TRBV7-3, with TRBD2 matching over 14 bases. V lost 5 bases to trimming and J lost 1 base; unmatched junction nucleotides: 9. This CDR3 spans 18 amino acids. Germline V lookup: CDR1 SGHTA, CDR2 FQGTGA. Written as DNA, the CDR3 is TGTGCCAGCAGCCCACCTGGACTAGCGGGGGGCCTCCAAGAGACCCAGTACTTC. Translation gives CASSPPGLAGGLQETQYF.

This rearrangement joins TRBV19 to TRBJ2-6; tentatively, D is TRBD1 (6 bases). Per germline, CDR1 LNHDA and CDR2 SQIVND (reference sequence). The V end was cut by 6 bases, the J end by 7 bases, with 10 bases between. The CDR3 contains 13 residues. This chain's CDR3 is CASSVQGANVLTF. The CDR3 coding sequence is TGTGCCAGTAGCGTACAGGGTGCCAACGTCCTGACTTTC.

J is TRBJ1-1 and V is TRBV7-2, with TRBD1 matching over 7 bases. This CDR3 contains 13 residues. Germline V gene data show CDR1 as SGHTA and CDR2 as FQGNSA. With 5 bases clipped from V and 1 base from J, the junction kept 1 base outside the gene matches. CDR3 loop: CASSRDRNTEAFF. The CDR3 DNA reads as TGTGCCAGCAGCCGGGACAGGAACACTGAAGCTTTCTTT.

CDR3 in amino acids: CASSYRGTSGYEQYF. The CDR3 DNA sequence: TGTGCCAGCAGTTACCGGGGGACTAGCGGGTACGAGCAGTACTTC. The chain has TRBV6-5 and TRBJ2-7; 12 bases align to TRBD2. CDR3 length equals 15 residues. From germline, CDR1 is MNHEY and CDR2 SVGAGI. V lost 2 bases to trimming and J lost 4 bases; unmatched junction nucleotides: 3.

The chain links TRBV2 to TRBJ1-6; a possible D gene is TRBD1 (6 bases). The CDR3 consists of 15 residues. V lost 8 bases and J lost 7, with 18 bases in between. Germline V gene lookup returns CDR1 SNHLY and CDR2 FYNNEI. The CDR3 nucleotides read TGTGCCAGCCTAGCGGTCTGGACAGACAATTCACCCCTCCACTTT. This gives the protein CASLAVWTDNSPLHF. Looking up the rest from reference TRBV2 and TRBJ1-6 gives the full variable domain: EPEVTQTPSHQVTQMGQEVILRCVPISNHLYFYWYRQILGQKVEFLVSFYNNEISEKSEIFDDQFSVERPDGSNFTLKIRSTKLEDSAMYFCASLAVWTDNSPLHFGNGTRLTVT.

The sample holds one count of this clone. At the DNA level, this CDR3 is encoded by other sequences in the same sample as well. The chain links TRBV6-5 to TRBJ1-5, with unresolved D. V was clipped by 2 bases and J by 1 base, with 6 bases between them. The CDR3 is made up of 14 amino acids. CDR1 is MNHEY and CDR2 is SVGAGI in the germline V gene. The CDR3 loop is CASSYGGSNQPQHF. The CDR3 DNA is TGTGCCAGCAGTTACGGCGGCAGCAATCAGCCCCAGCATTTT.

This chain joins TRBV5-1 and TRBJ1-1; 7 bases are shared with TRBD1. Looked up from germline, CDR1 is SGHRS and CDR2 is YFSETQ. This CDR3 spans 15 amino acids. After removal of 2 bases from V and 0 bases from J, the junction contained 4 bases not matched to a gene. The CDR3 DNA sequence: TGCGCCAGCAGCTTAACAGGGGAGTTGAACACTGAAGCTTTCTTT. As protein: CASSLTGELNTEAFF.

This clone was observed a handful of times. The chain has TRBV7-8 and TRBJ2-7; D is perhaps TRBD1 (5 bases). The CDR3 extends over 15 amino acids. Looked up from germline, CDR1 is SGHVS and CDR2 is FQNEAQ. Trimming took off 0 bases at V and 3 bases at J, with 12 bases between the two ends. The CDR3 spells CASSLAVGPNYEQYF. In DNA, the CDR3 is TGTGCCAGCAGCTTAGCTGTGGGGCCAAACTACGAGCAGTACTTC.

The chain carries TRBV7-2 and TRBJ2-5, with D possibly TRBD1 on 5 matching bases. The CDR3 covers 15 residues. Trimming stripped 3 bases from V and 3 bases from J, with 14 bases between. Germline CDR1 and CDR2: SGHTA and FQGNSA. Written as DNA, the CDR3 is TGTGCCAGCAGCTTCGCAGGGATAGCAAAAGAGACCCAGTACTTC. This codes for CASSFAGIAKETQYF.

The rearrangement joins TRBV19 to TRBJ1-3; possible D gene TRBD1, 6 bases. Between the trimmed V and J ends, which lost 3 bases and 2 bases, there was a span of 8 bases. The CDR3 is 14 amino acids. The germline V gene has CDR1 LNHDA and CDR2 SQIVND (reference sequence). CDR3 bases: TGTGCCAGTAGTATTAACAGGGCTGGAAACACCATATATTTT. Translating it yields CASSINRAGNTIYF.

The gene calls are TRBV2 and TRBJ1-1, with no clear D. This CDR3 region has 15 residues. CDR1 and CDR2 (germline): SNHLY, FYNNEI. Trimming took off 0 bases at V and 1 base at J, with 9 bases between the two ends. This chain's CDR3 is CASSEALTWNTEAFF. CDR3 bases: TGTGCCAGCAGTGAAGCCCTTACTTGGAACACTGAAGCTTTCTTT. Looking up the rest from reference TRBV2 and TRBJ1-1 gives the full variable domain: EPEVTQTPSHQVTQMGQEVILRCVPISNHLYFYWYRQILGQKVEFLVSFYNNEISEKSEIFDDQFSVERPDGSNFTLKIRSTKLEDSAMYFCASSEALTWNTEAFFGQGTRLTVV.

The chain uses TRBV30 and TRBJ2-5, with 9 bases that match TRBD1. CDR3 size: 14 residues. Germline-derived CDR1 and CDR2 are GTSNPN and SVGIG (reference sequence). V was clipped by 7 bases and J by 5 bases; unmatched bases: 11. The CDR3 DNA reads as TGTGCCTTCAAGGGGACAGGGTCGATTGAGACCCAGTACTTC. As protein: CAFKGTGSIETQYF.

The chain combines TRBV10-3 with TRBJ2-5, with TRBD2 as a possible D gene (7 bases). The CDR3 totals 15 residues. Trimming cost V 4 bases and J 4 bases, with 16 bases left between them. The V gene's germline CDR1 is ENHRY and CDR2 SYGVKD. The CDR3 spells CAISGAGDMGETQYF. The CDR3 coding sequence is TGTGCCATCAGTGGGGCGGGGGACATGGGAGAGACCCAGTACTTC.

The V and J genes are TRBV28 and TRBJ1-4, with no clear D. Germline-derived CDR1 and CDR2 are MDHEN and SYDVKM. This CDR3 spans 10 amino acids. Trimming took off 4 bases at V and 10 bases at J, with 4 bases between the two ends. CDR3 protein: CASSSGKLFF. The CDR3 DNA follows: TGTGCCAGCAGTTCCGGAAAACTGTTTTTT.

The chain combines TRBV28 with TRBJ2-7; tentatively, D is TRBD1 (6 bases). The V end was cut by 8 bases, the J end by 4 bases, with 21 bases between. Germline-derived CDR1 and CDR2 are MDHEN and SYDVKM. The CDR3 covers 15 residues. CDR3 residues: CASLIYSGHLYEQYF. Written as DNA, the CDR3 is TGTGCCAGCCTTATTTATTCGGGACATCTTTACGAGCAGTACTTC.

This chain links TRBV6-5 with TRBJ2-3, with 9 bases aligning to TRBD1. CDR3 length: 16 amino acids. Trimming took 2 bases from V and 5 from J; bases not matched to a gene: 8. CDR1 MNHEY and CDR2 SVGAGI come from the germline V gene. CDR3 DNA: TGTGCCAGCAGTTACAACCGGGACAGGGTGGGAGATACGCAGTATTTT. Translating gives CASSYNRDRVGDTQYF.

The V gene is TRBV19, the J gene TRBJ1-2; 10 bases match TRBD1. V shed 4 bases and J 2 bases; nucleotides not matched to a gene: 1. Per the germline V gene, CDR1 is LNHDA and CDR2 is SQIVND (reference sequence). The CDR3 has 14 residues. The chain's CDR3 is CASSRQGANYGYTF. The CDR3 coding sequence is TGTGCCAGTAGTAGACAGGGGGCAAACTATGGCTACACCTTC. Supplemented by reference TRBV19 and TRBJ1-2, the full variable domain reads DGGITQSPKYLFRKEGQNVTLSCEQNLNHDAMYWYRQDPGQGLRLIYYSQIVNDFQKGDIAEGYSVSREKKESFPLTVTSAQKNPTAFYLCASSRQGANYGYTFGSGTRLTVV.

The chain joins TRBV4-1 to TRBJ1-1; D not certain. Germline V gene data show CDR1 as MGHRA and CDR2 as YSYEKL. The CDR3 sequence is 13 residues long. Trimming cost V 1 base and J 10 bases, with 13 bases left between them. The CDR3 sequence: CASSQGPSSGAFF. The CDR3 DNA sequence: TGCGCCAGCAGCCAAGGCCCTTCGTCCGGAGCTTTCTTT.

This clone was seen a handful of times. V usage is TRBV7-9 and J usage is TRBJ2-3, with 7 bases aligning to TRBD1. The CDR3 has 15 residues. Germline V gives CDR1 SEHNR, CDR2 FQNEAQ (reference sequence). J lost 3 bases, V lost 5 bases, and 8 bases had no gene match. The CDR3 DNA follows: TGTGCCAGCAGCCCACCCGGGACAGCTACAGATACGCAGTATTTT. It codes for CASSPPGTATDTQYF.